The T cell receptor (beta chain) described here comes from a study of T cell repertoires and HLA-DP antigens. Whole-study context: Transduced HeLa cells presented HLA-DP to CD4+ T cells. Two male donors and one female donor spanned ages 18-to-29 through 60-to-69. Study-level findings and limits: Naive and memory CD4+ cells were analysed together, not apart.

The length of the CDR3 is 16 residues. Trimming left V 0 bases short and J 8 bases short, with 18 bases between. Germline V lookup: CDR1 SGHRS, CDR2 YFSETQ. Some clones are missing from TCRdb's copy, which holds only in-frame ones; the method was immunoSEQ multiplex PCR. The sample consists of 1,200 or so clones, roughly 70% of them appearing once. In its sample, this clone was seen a few times. After roughly 15 days, CD4+ cells were restimulated 20 to 30 h with the same allogeneic DPB1. Retrovirally transduced HeLa cells with HLA-DPA1/DPB1, HLA-DM, invariant chain and CD80 served as stimulators. CD4+ T cells, purified by negative selection, averaged about 98% purity.

The chain joins TRBV5-1 to TRBJ1-5; a possible D gene is TRBD1 (5 bases). The TCR sequence derives from a man aged 60 to 69 in good health and CMV-seronegative. Sequencing was done on a sample of CD137- CD4+ T cells from cultured PBMCs. The CDR3 DNA reads as TGCGCCAGCAGCTTGGGCATCGTTGGGGGAGGTGAGCCCCAGCATTTT. Its translation: CASSLGIVGGGEPQHF.